This T cell receptor beta chain appears in the sequencing data of a study of prognosis after radiotherapy for stage I lung cancer. Trimming left V 0 bases short and J 1 base short, with 4 bases between. The germline V gene encodes CDR1 MNHEY and CDR2 SMNVEV (reference sequence). CDR3 length: 14 residues. Starting from genomic DNA, TCR beta CDR3 was amplified through two-round multiplex PCR. First-round PCR, the initial amplification, used primers specific to each TRBV and TRBJ gene. TCRdb passed the multiplex PCR reads through MiXCR, listing each CDR3 protein once. Among around 21,000 distinct CDR3 sequences, approximately 50% were seen once, and the ten largest hold 30% to 35%.

The specimen comprised PBMCs, sampled before or after stereotactic body radiation therapy (not recorded which). The chain joins TRBV27 to TRBJ1-5; no clear D. This clonotype was sampled from a donor older than 45 with non-small cell lung cancer. The CDR3 DNA reads as TGTGCCAGCAGTTTATCGAGGAGCAATCAGCCCCAGCATTTT. The encoded protein is CASSLSRSNQPQHF.